Detailed here is one T cell receptor beta chain. Its antigen is not identified. The data stem from a study of T cell responses to AZD1222 COVID-19 vaccine. This CDR3 region has 14 residues. Trimming cost V 4 bases and J 15 bases; bases outside gene matches: 12. In germline, CDR1 is SGHRS, CDR2 YFSETQ. Using immunoSEQ multiplex PCR, the repertoire was profiled, and TCRdb retains in-frame clones only, with some absent. This sample yields about 130,000 clones, of which 89% are seen a single time; 6.3% belongs to the top ten. Study-level findings and limits: There were mostly white British donors and more females than males, and clonal diversity was possibly underestimated. Dominant at 160-218 and 743-854, vaccine-associated CD4 TCRs also spanned spike. Epitopes outside B.1.351 and B.1.1.7 mutated regions reportedly drew nearly half of spike TCRs. With two AZD1222 doses given, Spike-specific TCR breadth and depth both rose.

The TCR comes from an adult in good health. Sequences were derived from peripheral blood, sampled on day 0 of AZD1222 vaccination. The rearrangement links TRBV5-1 to TRBJ1-5, with 11 bases aligning to TRBD1. The CDR3 nucleotides are TGCGCCAGCAGCCCAGGACAGGGGGCGGAAAAACCGCATTTT. Its protein product is CASSPGQGAEKPHF.